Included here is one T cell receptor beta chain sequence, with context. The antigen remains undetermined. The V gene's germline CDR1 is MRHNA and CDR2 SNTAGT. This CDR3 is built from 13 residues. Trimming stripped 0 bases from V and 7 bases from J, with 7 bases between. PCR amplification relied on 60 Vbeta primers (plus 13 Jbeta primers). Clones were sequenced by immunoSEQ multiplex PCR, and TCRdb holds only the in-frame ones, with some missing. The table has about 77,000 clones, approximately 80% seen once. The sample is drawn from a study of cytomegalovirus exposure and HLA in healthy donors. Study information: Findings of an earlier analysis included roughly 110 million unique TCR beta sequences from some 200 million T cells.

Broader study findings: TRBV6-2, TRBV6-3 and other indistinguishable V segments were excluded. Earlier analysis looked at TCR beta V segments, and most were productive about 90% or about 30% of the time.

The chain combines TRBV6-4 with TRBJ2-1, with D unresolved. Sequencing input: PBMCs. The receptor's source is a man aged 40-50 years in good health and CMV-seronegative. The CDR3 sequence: CASSDSARNEQFF. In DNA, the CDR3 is TGTGCCAGCAGTGACTCGGCGCGGAATGAGCAGTTCTTC.